These 11 T cell receptor beta chains were all obtained from the same sample, sequenced in a study of blood T cell repertoires in COVID-19. Sequencing was performed with immunoSEQ multiplex PCR; in TCRdb, only in-frame clones are kept and a portion is missing. The sample includes fewer than 350,000 clones, 89% of them seen just once. Input material: peripheral blood. These receptors came from a woman aged 55-70 years with COVID-19, enrolled during active disease.

The rearrangement links TRBV9 to TRBJ1-5; 8 bases fit TRBD1. The ends lost 3 bases at V and 8 bases at J; junction bases unmatched: 10. Looked up from germline, CDR1 is SGDLS and CDR2 is YYNGEE. The CDR3 covers 15 residues. Here the CDR3 reads CASSGGQGSTEPQHF. CDR3 DNA sequence: TGTGCCAGCAGCGGCGGACAGGGAAGTACCGAGCCCCAGCATTTT.

This chain connects TRBV9 to TRBJ2-3; TRBD2 matches 13 bases. Germline V lookup: CDR1 SGDLS, CDR2 YYNGEE. This CDR3 spans 17 amino acids. The V and J ends lost 0 bases and 0 bases, in that order; junction bases with no gene match: 1. The chain's CDR3 is CASSVEGLAGSTDTQYF. The DNA of the CDR3 is TGTGCCAGCAGCGTAGAGGGACTAGCGGGGAGCACAGATACGCAGTATTTT.

The chain uses TRBV5-1 and TRBJ2-7; a possible D gene is TRBD1 (6 bases). The CDR3 consists of 13 residues. Germline lookup yields CDR1 SGHRS and CDR2 YFSETQ. V was clipped by 4 bases and J by 1 base, with 9 bases between them. CDR3 DNA sequence: TGCGCCAGCAGCCGGGACACTTCCTACGAGCAGTACTTC. Its translation: CASSRDTSYEQYF.

The CDR3 region has the DNA TGTGCCAGCAGCTTAGAGAGCACAGATACGCAGTATTTT. Translation: CASSLESTDTQYF. V usage is TRBV5-5 and J usage is TRBJ2-3; D gene uncertain. The CDR3 length is 13 residues. CDR1 is SGHKS and CDR2 is YYEKEE in the germline V gene (reference sequence). Trimming removed 2 bases at V and 0 bases at J, with 4 bases between.

The chain links TRBV11-2 to TRBJ1-1; 8 bases are a match to TRBD1. Per the germline V gene, CDR1 is SGHAT and CDR2 is FQNNGV. The ends lost 11 bases at V and 3 bases at J; junction bases unmatched: 11. The CDR3 is 14 amino acids. As DNA, the CDR3 is TGTGCCTGGGGACCAGGGGGCGACGACACTGAAGCTTTCTTT. Amino acids: CAWGPGGDDTEAFF. Filled out from reference TRBV11-2 and TRBJ1-1, the complete variable domain reads EAGVAQSPRYKIIEKRQSVAFWCNPISGHATLYWYQQILGQGPKLLIQFQNNGVVDDSQLPKDRFSAERLKGVDSTLKIQPAKLEDSAVYLCAWGPGGDDTEAFFGQGTRLTVV.

This sequence joins TRBV20-1 and TRBJ2-7; D gene uncertain. Germline-derived CDR1 and CDR2 are DFQATT and SNEGSKA (reference sequence). V was cut by 3 bases and J by 2 bases, with 8 bases left in between. There are 12 residues in the CDR3. The CDR3 loop is CSASAGTYEQYF. The CDR3 coding sequence is TGCAGTGCTAGTGCAGGAACCTACGAGCAGTACTTC.

This clone was counted once. The V gene is TRBV10-3, the J gene TRBJ1-5; D is ambiguous. CDR3 length equals 12 residues. Germline-derived CDR1 and CDR2 are ENHRY and SYGVKD. The ends were cut back, 3 bases at V and 4 bases at J, with 4 bases in the middle. This CDR3 is CAISDQNQPQHF. The CDR3 DNA sequence: TGTGCCATCAGTGACCAAAATCAGCCCCAGCATTTT.

The chain has TRBV6-6 and TRBJ2-5, with TRBD2 identical over 8 bases. The CDR3 runs to 16 residues. V lost 4 bases, J lost 2 bases, and 9 bases stayed unmatched. The germline V gene has CDR1 MNHNY and CDR2 SVGAGI (reference sequence). CDR3 in amino acids: CASSSGTRWIQETQYF. The DNA for the CDR3 is TGTGCCAGCAGTTCAGGGACTAGGTGGATTCAAGAGACCCAGTACTTC.

CDR3 in DNA: TGTGCCAGCAGCGTTGCCGGGACAGAGTTATACGAGCAGTACTTC. Translating it yields CASSVAGTELYEQYF. The V call is TRBV11-1, the J call TRBJ2-7, with 7 bases fitting TRBD1. Trimming took 5 bases from V and 4 from J; bases not matched to a gene: 11. Germline CDR1 SGHAT, CDR2 FQDESV (reference sequence). CDR3 size: 15 residues.

This clone appeared once. J is TRBJ1-1 and V is TRBV7-3; no clear D gene. The germline CDR1 and CDR2 sequences are SGHTA and FQGTGA. The length of the CDR3 is 13 residues. Trimming cost V 3 bases and J 9 bases, with 14 bases left between them. The CDR3 here is CASSFYTGEQAFF. DNA of the CDR3: TGTGCCAGCAGCTTCTACACGGGAGAGCAAGCTTTCTTT.

V usage is TRBV7-9 and J usage is TRBJ1-4; 9 bases are a match to TRBD1. Per germline, CDR1 SEHNR and CDR2 FQNEAQ (reference sequence). V lost 3 bases and J lost 6; bases outside the gene matches: 8. This CDR3 has 16 residues. The CDR3 loop reads CASSFSFRTGDEKLFF. The CDR3 region has the DNA TGTGCCAGCAGCTTTTCCTTCCGGACAGGGGATGAAAAACTGTTTTTT.